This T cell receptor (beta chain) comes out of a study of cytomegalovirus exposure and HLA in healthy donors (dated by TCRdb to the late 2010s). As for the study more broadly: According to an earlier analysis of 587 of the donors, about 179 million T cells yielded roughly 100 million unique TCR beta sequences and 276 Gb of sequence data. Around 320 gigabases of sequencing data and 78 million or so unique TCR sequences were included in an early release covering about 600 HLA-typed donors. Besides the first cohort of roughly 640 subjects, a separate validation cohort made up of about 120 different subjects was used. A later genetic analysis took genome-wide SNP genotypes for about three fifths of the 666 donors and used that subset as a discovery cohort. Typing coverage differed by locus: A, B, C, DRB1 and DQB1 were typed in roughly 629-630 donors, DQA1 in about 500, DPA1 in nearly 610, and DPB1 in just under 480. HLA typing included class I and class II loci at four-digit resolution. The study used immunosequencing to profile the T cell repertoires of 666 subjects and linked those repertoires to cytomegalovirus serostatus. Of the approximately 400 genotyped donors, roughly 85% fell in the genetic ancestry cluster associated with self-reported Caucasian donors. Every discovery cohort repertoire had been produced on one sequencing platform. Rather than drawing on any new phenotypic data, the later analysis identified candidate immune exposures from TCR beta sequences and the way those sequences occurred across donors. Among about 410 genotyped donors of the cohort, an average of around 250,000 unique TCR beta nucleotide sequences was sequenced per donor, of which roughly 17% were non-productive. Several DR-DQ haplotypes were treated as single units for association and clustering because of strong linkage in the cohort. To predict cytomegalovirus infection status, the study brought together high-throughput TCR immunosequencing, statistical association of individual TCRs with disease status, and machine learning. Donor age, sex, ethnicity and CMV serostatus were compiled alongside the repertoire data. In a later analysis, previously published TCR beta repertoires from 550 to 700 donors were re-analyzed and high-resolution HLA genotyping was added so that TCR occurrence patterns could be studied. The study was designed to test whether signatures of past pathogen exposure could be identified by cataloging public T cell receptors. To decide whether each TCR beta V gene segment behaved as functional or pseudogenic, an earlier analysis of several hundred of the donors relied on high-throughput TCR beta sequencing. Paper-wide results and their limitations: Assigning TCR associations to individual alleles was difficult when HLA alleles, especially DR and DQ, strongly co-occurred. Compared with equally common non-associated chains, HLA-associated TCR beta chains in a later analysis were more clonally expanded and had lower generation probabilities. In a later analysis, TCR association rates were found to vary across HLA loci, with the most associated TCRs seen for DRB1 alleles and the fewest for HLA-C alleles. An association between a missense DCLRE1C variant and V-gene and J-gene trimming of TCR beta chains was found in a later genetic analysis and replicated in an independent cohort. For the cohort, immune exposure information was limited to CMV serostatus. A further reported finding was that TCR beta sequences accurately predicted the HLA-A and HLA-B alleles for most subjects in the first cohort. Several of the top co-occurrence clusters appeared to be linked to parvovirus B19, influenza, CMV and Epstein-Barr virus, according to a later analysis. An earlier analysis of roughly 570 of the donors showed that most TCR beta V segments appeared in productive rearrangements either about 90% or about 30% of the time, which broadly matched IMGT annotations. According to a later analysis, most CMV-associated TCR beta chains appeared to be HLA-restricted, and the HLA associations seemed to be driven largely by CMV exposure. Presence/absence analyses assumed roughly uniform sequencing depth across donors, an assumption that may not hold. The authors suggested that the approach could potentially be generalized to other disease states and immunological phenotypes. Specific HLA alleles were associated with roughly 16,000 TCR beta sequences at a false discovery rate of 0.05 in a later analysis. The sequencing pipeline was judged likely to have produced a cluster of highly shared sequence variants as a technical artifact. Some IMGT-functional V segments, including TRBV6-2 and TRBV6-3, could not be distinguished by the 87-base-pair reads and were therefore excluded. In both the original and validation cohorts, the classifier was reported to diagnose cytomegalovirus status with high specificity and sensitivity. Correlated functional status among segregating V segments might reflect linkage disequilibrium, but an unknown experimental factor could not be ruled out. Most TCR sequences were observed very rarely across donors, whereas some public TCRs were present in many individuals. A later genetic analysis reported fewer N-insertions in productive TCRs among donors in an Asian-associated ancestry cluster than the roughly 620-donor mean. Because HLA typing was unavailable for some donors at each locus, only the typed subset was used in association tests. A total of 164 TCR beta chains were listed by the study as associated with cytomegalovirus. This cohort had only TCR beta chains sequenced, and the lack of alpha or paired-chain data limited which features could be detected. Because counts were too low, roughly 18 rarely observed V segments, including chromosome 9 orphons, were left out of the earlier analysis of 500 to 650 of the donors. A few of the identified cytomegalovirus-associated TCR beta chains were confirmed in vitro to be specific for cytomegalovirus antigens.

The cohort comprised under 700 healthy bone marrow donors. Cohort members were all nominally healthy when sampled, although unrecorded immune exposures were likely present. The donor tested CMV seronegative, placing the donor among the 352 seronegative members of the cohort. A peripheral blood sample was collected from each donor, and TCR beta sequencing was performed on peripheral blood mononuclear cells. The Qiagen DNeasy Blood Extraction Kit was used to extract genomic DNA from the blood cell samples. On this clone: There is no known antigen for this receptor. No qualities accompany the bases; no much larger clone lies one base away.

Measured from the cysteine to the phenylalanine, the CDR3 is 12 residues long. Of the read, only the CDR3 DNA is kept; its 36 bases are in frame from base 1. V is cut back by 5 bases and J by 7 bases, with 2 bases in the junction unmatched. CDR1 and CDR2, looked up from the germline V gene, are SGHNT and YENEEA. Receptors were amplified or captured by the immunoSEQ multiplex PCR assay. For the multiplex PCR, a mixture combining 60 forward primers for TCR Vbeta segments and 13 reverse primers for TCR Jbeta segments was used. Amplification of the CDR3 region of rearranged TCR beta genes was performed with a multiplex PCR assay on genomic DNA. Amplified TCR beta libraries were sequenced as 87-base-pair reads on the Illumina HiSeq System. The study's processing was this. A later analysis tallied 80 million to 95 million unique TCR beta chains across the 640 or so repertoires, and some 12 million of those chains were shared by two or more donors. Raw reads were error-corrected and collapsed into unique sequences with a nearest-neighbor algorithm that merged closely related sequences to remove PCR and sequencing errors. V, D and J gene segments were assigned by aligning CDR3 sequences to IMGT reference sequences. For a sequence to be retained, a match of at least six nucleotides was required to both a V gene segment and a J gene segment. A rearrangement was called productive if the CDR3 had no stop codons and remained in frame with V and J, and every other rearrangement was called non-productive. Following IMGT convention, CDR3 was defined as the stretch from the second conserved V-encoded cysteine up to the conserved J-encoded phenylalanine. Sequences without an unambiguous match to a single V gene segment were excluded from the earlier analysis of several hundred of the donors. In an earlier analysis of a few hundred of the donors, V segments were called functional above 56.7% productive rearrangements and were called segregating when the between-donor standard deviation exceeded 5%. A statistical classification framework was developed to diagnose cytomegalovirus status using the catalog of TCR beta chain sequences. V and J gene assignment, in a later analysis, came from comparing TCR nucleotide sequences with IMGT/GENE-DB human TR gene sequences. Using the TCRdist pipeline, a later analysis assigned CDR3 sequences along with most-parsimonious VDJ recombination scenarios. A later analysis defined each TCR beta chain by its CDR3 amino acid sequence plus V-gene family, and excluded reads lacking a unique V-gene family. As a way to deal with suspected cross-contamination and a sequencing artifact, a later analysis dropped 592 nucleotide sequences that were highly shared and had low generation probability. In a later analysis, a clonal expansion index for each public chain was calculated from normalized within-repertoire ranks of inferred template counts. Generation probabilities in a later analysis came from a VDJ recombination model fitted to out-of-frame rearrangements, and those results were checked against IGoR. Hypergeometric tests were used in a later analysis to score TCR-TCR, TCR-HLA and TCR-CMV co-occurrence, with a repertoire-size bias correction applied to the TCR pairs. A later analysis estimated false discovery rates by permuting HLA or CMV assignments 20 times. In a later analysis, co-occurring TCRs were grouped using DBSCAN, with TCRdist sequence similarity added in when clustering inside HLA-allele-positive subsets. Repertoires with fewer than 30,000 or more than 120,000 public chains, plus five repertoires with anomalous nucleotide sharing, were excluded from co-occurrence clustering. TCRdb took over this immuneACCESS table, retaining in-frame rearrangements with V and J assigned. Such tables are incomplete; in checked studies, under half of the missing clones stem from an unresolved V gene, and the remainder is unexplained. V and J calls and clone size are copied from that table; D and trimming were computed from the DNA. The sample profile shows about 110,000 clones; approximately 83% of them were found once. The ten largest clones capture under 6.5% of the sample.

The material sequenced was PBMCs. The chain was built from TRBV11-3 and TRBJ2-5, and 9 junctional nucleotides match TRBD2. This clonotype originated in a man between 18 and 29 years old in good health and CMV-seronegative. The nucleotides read TGTGCCAGCAGCGATAGCGGGGGGACCCAGTACTTC. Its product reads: CASSDSGGTQYF.